The clone carrying this T cell receptor beta chain has a count of ten or more. This entry belongs to a study of T-cell reconstitution after alpha-beta-depleted transplantation in children. Germline lookup yields CDR1 SGHRS and CDR2 YFSETQ. V lost 0 bases and J lost 0; bases outside the gene matches: 4. This CDR3 contains 16 residues. Unique molecular identifiers were built into the TCRbeta library. TCRdb called the PCR reads again in MiXCR, with one record for every CDR3 protein. The data hold fewer than 90,000 distinct CDR3 sequences, with about 7% observed a single time. This sequence was found in a human donor who donated a stem cell graft to a child with acute lymphoblastic leukemia. The chain couples TRBV5-1 to TRBJ2-7; 9 bases fit TRBD2. The sequencing here drew on PBMCs from the stem cell graft donor, taken from the stem cell graft. CDR3 nucleotides: TGCGCCAGCAGCTTGGCGGGTAGCGGGAGCTCCTACGAGCAGTACTTC. Amino acids: CASSLAGSGSSYEQYF.